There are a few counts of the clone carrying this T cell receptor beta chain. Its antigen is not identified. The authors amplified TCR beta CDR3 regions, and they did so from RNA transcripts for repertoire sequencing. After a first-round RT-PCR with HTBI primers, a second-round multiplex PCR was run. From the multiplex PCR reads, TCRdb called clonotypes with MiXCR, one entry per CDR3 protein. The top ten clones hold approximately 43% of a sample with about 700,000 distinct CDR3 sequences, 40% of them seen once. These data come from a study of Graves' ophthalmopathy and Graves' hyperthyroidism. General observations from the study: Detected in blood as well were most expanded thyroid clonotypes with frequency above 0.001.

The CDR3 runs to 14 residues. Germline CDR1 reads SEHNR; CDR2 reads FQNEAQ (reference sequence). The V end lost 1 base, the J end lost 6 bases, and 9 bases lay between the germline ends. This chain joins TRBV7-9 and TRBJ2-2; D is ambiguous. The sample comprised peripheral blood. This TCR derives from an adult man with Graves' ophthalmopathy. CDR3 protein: CASSLEGRAGELFF. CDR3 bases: TGTGCCAGCAGCTTAGAAGGTCGGGCCGGGGAGCTGTTTTTT.